Below are 9 T cell receptor beta chains sequenced from a single sample in a study of cytomegalovirus exposure and HLA in healthy donors. The PCR contained 60 Vbeta and 13 Jbeta primers. The protocol was immunoSEQ multiplex PCR, while the TCRdb copy is restricted to in-frame clones and leaves out a portion. This sample carries about 140,000 clones, approximately 80% of them seen once, and the ten largest clones take 1.4%. Material: PBMCs. All receptors come from a man aged 25-40 years in good health and CMV-seropositive.

As to this clone: The same CDR3 can be traced to other DNA sequences in this sample. This sequence joins TRBV28 and TRBJ2-1, with D unresolved. V lost 7 bases, J lost 0 bases, and 7 bases lay in between. The CDR3 extends over 13 amino acids. Germline V CDR1 and CDR2: MDHEN, SYDVKM. Here the CDR3 DNA reads TGTGCCAGCAACGGCGGCTCCTACAATGAGCAGTTCTTC. Protein sequence: CASNGGSYNEQFF.

V usage is TRBV27 and J usage is TRBJ2-7, with 11 bases matching TRBD1. Germline V gene sequence: CDR1 MNHEY, CDR2 SMNVEV (reference sequence). This CDR3 is built from 14 residues. V shed 6 bases and J 4 bases; nucleotides not matched to a gene: 5. DNA of the CDR3: TGTGCCAGCAGCTCGGACAGGGGGCTGTACGAGCAGTACTTC. Translating gives CASSSDRGLYEQYF.

This chain connects TRBV19 to TRBJ2-5; 7 nucleotides align to TRBD2. The trim removed 7 bases at V and 4 bases at J, leaving 9 bases unmatched. This CDR3 region has 14 residues. The germline V gene has CDR1 LNHDA and CDR2 SQIVND (reference sequence). CDR3 DNA: TGTGCCAGTAAGGACCCGGGCGGGGGAGAGACCCAGTACTTC. Translating it yields CASKDPGGGETQYF.

The chain combines TRBV11-3 with TRBJ2-2, with 7 bases aligning to TRBD1. The J segment lost 5 bases and the V segment lost 7 bases, leaving 13 bases of the junction unmatched. This CDR3 comprises 16 residues. Germline V gene lookup returns CDR1 SGHNT and CDR2 YENEEA. As DNA, the CDR3 is TGTGCCAGCACCCCGCGAGGGGCAGGGGGTACCGGGGAGCTGTTTTTT. Amino acids: CASTPRGAGGTGELFF.

The rearrangement joins TRBV27 to TRBJ2-4; 15 bases are shared with TRBD2. The V gene's germline CDR1 is MNHEY and CDR2 SMNVEV (reference sequence). With 6 bases clipped from V and 5 bases from J, the junction kept 8 bases outside the gene matches. CDR3 length equals 17 residues. CDR3 protein: CASRPGLAGGSENIQYF. The CDR3, as DNA: TGTGCCAGCAGACCGGGACTAGCGGGAGGAAGCGAAAACATTCAGTACTTC.

This chain connects TRBV5-1 to TRBJ2-7; TRBD2 matches at 7 bases. The CDR3 covers 16 residues. V lost 3 bases and J lost 0; bases outside the gene matches: 9. Germline CDR1 SGHRS, CDR2 YFSETQ. CDR3 residues: CASSWDGGGSSYEQYF. The CDR3 nucleotides are TGCGCCAGCAGCTGGGATGGGGGAGGGAGCTCCTACGAGCAGTACTTC.

The rearrangement links TRBV27 to TRBJ2-3; the match to TRBD2 covers 8 bases. This CDR3 has 15 residues. V lost 6 bases, J lost 2 bases, and 7 bases stayed unmatched. Germline CDR1 is MNHEY and CDR2 is SMNVEV (reference sequence). The CDR3 loop is CASSSPGGPTDTQYF. Here the CDR3 DNA reads TGTGCCAGCAGCTCTCCGGGAGGGCCCACAGATACGCAGTATTTT.

The chain is built from TRBV6-1 and TRBJ1-5; a possible D gene is TRBD1 (6 bases). The CDR3 is 13 residues long. Between the trimmed V and J ends, which lost 3 bases and 4 bases, there was a span of 7 bases. Germline CDR1 is MNHNS and CDR2 is SASEGT. CDR3 sequence (DNA): TGTGCCAGCAGTGATACAGGGAATCAGCCCCAGCATTTT. This gives the protein CASSDTGNQPQHF.

This clone came up a few times. CDR3 amino acids: CASRPRGYEQYF. The CDR3 coding sequence is TGTGCCAGCAGACCCCGAGGCTACGAGCAGTACTTC. The V gene is TRBV28, the J gene TRBJ2-7, with D uncertain. Germline V gene lookup returns CDR1 MDHEN and CDR2 SYDVKM. V lost 6 bases to trimming and J lost 3 bases, with 9 bases between them. This CDR3 is 12 amino acids long.